These 25 T cell receptor beta chains came from one sample sequenced in a study of radiation and T cells in renal cell carcinoma (TCRdb year 2020). Read against the paper, the sample's time point label means: blood 4 weeks post-SBRT, at nephrectomy. What this sample's treatment or condition label stands for: 15 Gy SBRT to primary tumor, nephrectomy 4 weeks later. Receptor amplification or capture employed the immunoSEQ multiplex PCR assay. TCRdb re-hosts the immuneACCESS table, in-frame sequences only. Its copies lack some clones; in the studies checked, an unresolved V gene accounts for under half of them, and the cause for the rest is not known. Present in this sample are some 150,000 clones, 86% of which were seen just once. The ten largest clones capture less than 20% of the sample. Source: blood, taken from a patient whose treatment included radiotherapy and nephrectomy. The receptors originated from a woman aged 50 to 60 with renal cell carcinoma.

The rearrangement uses TRBV27 and TRBJ1-2; perhaps TRBD1 as D (6 bases). Germline loops: CDR1 MNHEY, CDR2 SMNVEV (reference sequence). The CDR3 is 17 residues long. The ends were cut back, 7 bases at V and 2 bases at J, with 23 bases in the middle. This CDR3 is CASTPGFGGTSNYGYTF. CDR3 DNA sequence: TGTGCCAGCACCCCTGGGTTTGGAGGGACATCCAACTATGGCTACACCTTC.

The CDR3 sequence: CASGRSYEQYF. Here the CDR3 DNA reads TGTGCCAGCGGGCGCTCCTACGAGCAGTACTTC. The chain couples TRBV9 to TRBJ2-7; D call uncertain. The CDR3 covers 11 residues. Germline V gene data show CDR1 as SGDLS and CDR2 as YYNGEE. Deletions cut 7 bases from V and 0 bases from J, with 5 bases between.

The V call is TRBV7-2, the J call TRBJ1-2; D gene uncertain. Trimming pared 1 base from V and 4 bases from J, leaving 13 bases between. Germline-derived CDR1 and CDR2 are SGHTA and FQGNSA. The CDR3 covers 15 residues. Written as DNA, the CDR3 is TGTGCCAGCAGCTTAGGTTTCTTGGAAGGCTATGGCTACACCTTC. Translating it yields CASSLGFLEGYGYTF.

In this sample, this clone turned up once. The chain employs TRBV28 and TRBJ1-4; no firm D call. The CDR3 totals 16 residues. V was shortened by 6 bases and J by 1 base, with 15 bases between the two germline ends. CDR1 is MDHEN, CDR2 SYDVKM, per germline. CDR3 amino acids: CASSPGMRGTNEKLFF. The CDR3 nucleotides are TGTGCCAGCAGCCCCGGGATGCGGGGAACTAATGAAAAACTGTTTTTT.

The chain joins TRBV7-9 to TRBJ2-7, with D tentatively TRBD1 (5 bases). Per the germline V gene, CDR1 is SEHNR and CDR2 is FQNEAQ (reference sequence). This CDR3 is built from 18 residues. V was cut by 5 bases and J by 1 base, with 24 bases left in between. Written as DNA, the CDR3 is TGTGCCAGCAGCCCCAAGTCCCTCCCGATGGACACGTCCTACGAGCAGTACTTC. It specifies CASSPKSLPMDTSYEQYF.

The rearrangement uses TRBV5-6 and TRBJ2-1; perhaps TRBD2 as D (5 bases). CDR3 size: 16 residues. The germline V and J ends were trimmed by 1 base and 0 bases, with 11 bases remaining between them. From germline, CDR1 is SGHDT and CDR2 YYEEEE. The CDR3 protein is CASSLWSDYSYNEQFF. For the CDR3, the DNA is TGTGCCAGCAGCTTGTGGAGCGACTACTCCTACAATGAGCAGTTCTTC.

The chain combines TRBV10-3 with TRBJ2-6, with 10 positions matching TRBD1. The CDR3 is 16 residues long. Germline CDR1 is ENHRY and CDR2 is SYGVKD. Trimming cost V 7 bases and J 4 bases; bases outside gene matches: 7. The CDR3 sequence is CAITGTGVSGANVLTF. CDR3 bases: TGTGCCATCACCGGGACAGGGGTTTCGGGGGCCAACGTCCTGACTTTC.

This chain joins TRBV15 and TRBJ2-2; unclear D gene. Trimming removed 3 bases from V and 6 bases from J, with 14 bases in between. The CDR3 covers 15 residues. Germline CDR1 and CDR2: LNHNV and YYDKDF (reference sequence). For the CDR3, the DNA is TGTGCCACCAGCAGCCCCGCCGTTTATTCCGGGGAGCTGTTTTTT. It codes for CATSSPAVYSGELFF. The full variable domain, completed using reference TRBV15 and TRBJ2-2, is DAMVIQNPRYQVTQFGKPVTLSCSQTLNHNVMYWYQQKSSQAPKLLFHYYDKDFNNEADTPDNFQSRRPNTSFCFLDIRSPGLGDTAMYLCATSSPAVYSGELFFGEGSRLTVL.

The V and J genes are TRBV9 and TRBJ2-5; 11 nucleotides align to TRBD2. The CDR3 has 15 residues. V trimming: 2 bases; J trimming: 2 bases; junction bases outside the gene matches: 2. Germline V gives CDR1 SGDLS, CDR2 YYNGEE. CDR3 amino acids: CASSVTSGGQETQYF. The CDR3 DNA is TGTGCCAGCAGCGTTACTAGCGGGGGTCAAGAGACCCAGTACTTC.

This chain connects TRBV7-3 to TRBJ2-5; TRBD2 matches 7 bases. The V gene's germline CDR1 is SGHTA and CDR2 FQGTGA. Trimming at V came to 5 bases and at J to 4 bases, leaving 7 bases not matched to a gene. This CDR3 has 14 residues. The CDR3 sequence: CASSPGLSGETQYF. The CDR3 DNA sequence: TGTGCCAGCAGCCCGGGACTATCGGGAGAGACCCAGTACTTC. The entire variable domain, with the rest obtained from reference TRBV7-3 and TRBJ2-5, is as follows: GAGVSQTPSNKVTEKGKYVELRCDPISGHTALYWYRQSLGQGPEFLIYFQGTGAADDSGLPNDRFFAVRPEGSVSTLKIQRTERGDSAVYLCASSPGLSGETQYFGPGTRLLVL.

The rearrangement joins TRBV27 to TRBJ1-2; possibly TRBD1 for D (5 bases). V was trimmed by 6 bases and J by 6 bases, leaving 11 bases between them. The CDR3 is 12 amino acids. From germline, CDR1 is MNHEY and CDR2 SMNVEV (reference sequence). CDR3 sequence: CASSLRGHGYTF. CDR3 DNA sequence: TGTGCCAGCAGCCTACGGGGCCATGGCTACACCTTC.

V usage is TRBV19 and J usage is TRBJ1-3; TRBD1 might be the D (5 bases). The CDR3 has 14 amino acids. With 4 bases removed from V and 1 base from J, the gap between germline ends came to 8 bases. Looked up from germline, CDR1 is LNHDA and CDR2 is SQIVND (reference sequence). CDR3 protein: CASSRGLSGNTIYF. The DNA for the CDR3 is TGTGCCAGTAGTAGGGGACTATCTGGAAACACCATATATTTT.

The chain couples TRBV4-3 to TRBJ1-4; D unclear. Trimming removed 0 bases from V and 5 bases from J, with 10 bases in between. Germline V lookup: CDR1 LGHNA, CDR2 YSLEER. The length of the CDR3 is 15 residues. CDR3: CASSQDGLINEKLFF. As DNA, the CDR3 is TGCGCCAGCAGCCAAGATGGGTTAATAAATGAAAAACTGTTTTTT.

The chain joins TRBV6-6 to TRBJ2-7; D is unclear. This CDR3 spans 13 amino acids. V lost 2 bases to trimming and J lost 6 bases, with 11 bases between them. CDR1 is MNHNY and CDR2 is SVGAGI in the germline V gene (reference sequence). In DNA form, the CDR3 reads TGTGCCAGCAGTTACCTCGGCCTGGGCGAGCAGTACTTC. Translating it yields CASSYLGLGEQYF.

This sequence joins TRBV28 and TRBJ1-5; D unclear. The germline V gene encodes CDR1 MDHEN and CDR2 SYDVKM. This CDR3 region has 13 residues. The germline V and J ends were trimmed by 5 bases and 9 bases, with 14 bases remaining between them. The CDR3, as DNA: TGTGCCAGCAGTGGACGGCCCAAGTGGCCCCAGCATTTT. It specifies CASSGRPKWPQHF.

J is TRBJ1-2 and V is TRBV4-3; 7 bases agree with TRBD1. V lost 0 bases, J lost 4 bases, and 2 bases stayed unmatched. Germline CDR1 is LGHNA and CDR2 is YSLEER. This CDR3 is 14 amino acids long. The CDR3 nucleotides are TGCGCCAGCAGCCAAGAGACAGGGCTCTATGGCTACACCTTC. Its translation is CASSQETGLYGYTF.

The V gene is TRBV4-3, the J gene TRBJ2-2; D unresolved. The CDR3 spans 13 residues. V shed 0 bases and J shed 6 bases, with 5 bases lying between them. CDR1 is LGHNA, CDR2 YSLEER, per germline. DNA for the CDR3: TGCGCCAGCAGCCAAGACACGGCCGGGGAGCTGTTTTTT. Translated: CASSQDTAGELFF.

This chain uses TRBV19 with TRBJ1-2; the match to TRBD1 covers 7 bases. V shed 5 bases and J 1 base; nucleotides not matched to a gene: 4. The CDR3 totals 14 residues. Germline-derived CDR1 and CDR2 are LNHDA and SQIVND (reference sequence). Here the CDR3 DNA reads TGTGCCAGTAGTGAAGACAGGGTTAACTATGGCTACACCTTC. This translates into CASSEDRVNYGYTF.

The rearrangement uses TRBV5-6 and TRBJ1-3; D uncertain. Germline CDR1 and CDR2: SGHDT and YYEEEE. The CDR3 totals 14 residues. Trimming shortened V by 4 bases and J by 4 bases, and 12 bases separated the two germline ends. CDR3 coding DNA: TGTGCCAGCAGCGTTACGGGGTTCGGAAACACCATATATTTT. Encoded protein: CASSVTGFGNTIYF.

V gene TRBV5-4 combines with J gene TRBJ1-3; D remains unclear. Trimming stripped 2 bases from V and 0 bases from J, with 6 bases between. The CDR3 is 14 amino acids. Germline V gene data show CDR1 as SGHNT and CDR2 as YYREEE (reference sequence). CDR3 bases: TGTGCCAGCAGCTTCAAGGGCTCTGGAAACACCATATATTTT. It codes for CASSFKGSGNTIYF.

The genes are TRBV9 and TRBJ2-1, with 8 bases aligning to TRBD1. Per the germline V gene, CDR1 is SGDLS and CDR2 is YYNGEE. This CDR3 comprises 15 residues. The trim removed 2 bases at V and 4 bases at J, leaving 5 bases unmatched. The CDR3 protein is CASSVGRGPYNEQFF. As DNA, the CDR3 is TGTGCCAGCAGCGTGGGCAGGGGGCCGTACAATGAGCAGTTCTTC.

The chain couples TRBV7-2 to TRBJ2-3; D perhaps matches TRBD2 (6 bases). The germline CDR1 and CDR2 sequences are SGHTA and FQGNSA. There are 15 residues in the CDR3. The V end lost 4 bases, the J end lost 0 bases, and 11 bases lay between the germline ends. The CDR3 nucleotides read TGTGCCAGCAGCTCGGGACTGTTAAGCACAGATACGCAGTATTTT. Protein product: CASSSGLLSTDTQYF.

J is TRBJ2-5 and V is TRBV5-1, with a tentative D call TRBD2 (7 bases). V was shortened by 4 bases and J by 6 bases, with 22 bases between the two germline ends. The CDR3 length is 16 residues. CDR1 is SGHRS and CDR2 is YFSETQ in the germline V gene. The CDR3 is CASSLAGGQGRKTQYF. The CDR3 DNA sequence: TGCGCCAGCAGCCTTGCCGGGGGGCAAGGTCGTAAGACCCAGTACTTC.

The chain links TRBV6-1 to TRBJ1-1, with no clear D. Germline values: CDR1 MNHNS, CDR2 SASEGT. Trimming removed 2 bases from V and 7 bases from J, with 8 bases in between. The CDR3 sequence is 12 residues long. The CDR3 nucleotides read TGTGCCAGCAGTGAATACGGGGATGAAGCTTTCTTT. Translated, it gives CASSEYGDEAFF.

The chain employs TRBV9 and TRBJ2-1; D is possibly TRBD2 (5 bases). Germline CDR1 reads SGDLS; CDR2 reads YYNGEE. The V end was cut by 0 bases, the J end by 4 bases, with 11 bases between. The CDR3 length is 15 residues. The CDR3 loop is CASSVDGSPYNEQFF. CDR3 coding DNA: TGTGCCAGCAGCGTAGATGGGAGCCCGTACAATGAGCAGTTCTTC.